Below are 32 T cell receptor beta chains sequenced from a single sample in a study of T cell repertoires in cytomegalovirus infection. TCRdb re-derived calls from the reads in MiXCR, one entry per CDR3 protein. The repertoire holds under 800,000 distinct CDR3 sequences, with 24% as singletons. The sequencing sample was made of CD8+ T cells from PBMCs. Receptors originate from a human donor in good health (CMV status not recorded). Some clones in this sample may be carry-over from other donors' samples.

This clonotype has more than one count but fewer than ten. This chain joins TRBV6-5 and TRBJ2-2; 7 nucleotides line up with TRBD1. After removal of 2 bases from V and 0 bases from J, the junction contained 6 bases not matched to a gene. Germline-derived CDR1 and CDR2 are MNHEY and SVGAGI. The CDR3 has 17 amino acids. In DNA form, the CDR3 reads TGTGCCAGCAGTTACGAGACAGGGTTGACGAACACCGGGGAGCTGTTTTTT. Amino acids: CASSYETGLTNTGELFF.

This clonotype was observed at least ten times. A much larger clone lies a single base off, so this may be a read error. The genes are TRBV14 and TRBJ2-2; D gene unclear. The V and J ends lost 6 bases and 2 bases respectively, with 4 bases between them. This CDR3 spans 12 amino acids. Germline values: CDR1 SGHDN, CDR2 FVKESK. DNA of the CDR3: TGTGCCAGCAGGTTTAACACCGGGGAGCTGTTTTTT. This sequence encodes CASRFNTGELFF.

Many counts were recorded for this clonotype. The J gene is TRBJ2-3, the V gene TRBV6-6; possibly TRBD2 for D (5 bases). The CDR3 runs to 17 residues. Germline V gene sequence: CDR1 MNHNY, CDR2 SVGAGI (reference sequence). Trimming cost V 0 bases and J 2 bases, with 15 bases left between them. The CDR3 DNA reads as TGTGCCAGCAGTTACTCGACTCAAGAGCGGTTCACAGATACGCAGTATTTT. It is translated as CASSYSTQERFTDTQYF.

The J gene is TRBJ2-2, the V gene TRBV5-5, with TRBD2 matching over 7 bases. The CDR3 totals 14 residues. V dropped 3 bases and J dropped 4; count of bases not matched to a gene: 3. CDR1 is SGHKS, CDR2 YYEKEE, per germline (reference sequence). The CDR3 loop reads CASSSGLTTGELFF. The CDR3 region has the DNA TGTGCCAGCAGCTCGGGACTAACCACCGGGGAGCTGTTTTTT.

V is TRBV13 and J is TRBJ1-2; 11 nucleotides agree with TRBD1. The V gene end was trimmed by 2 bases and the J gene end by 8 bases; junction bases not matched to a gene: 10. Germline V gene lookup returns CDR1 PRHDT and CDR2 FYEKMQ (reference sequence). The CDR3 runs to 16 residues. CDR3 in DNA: TGTGCCAGCAGCTTACCCCCCGGACAGGGGGCGCTGGGCTACACCTTC. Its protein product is CASSLPPGQGALGYTF.

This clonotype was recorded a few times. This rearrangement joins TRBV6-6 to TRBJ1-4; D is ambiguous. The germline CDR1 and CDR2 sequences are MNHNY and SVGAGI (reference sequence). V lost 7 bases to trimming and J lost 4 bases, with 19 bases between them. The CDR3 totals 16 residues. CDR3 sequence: CASKELVKGVNEKLFF. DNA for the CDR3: TGTGCCAGCAAAGAACTCGTCAAGGGAGTTAATGAAAAACTGTTTTTT.

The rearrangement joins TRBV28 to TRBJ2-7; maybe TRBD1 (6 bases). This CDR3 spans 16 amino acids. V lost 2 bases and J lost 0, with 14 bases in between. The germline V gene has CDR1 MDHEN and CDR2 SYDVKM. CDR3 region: CASSLGPGQNSYEQYV. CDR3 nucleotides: TGTGCCAGCAGTTTAGGCCCCGGACAGAACTCCTACGAGCAGTACGTC.

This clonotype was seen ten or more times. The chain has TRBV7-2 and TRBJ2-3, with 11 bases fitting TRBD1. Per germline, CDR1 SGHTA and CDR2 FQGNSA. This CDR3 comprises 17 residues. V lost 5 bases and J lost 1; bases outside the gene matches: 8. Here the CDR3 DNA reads TGTGCCAGCAGCAGATCGGGACAGGGGGAACGCACAGATACGCAGTATTTT. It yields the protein CASSRSGQGERTDTQYF.

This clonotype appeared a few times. The CDR3 coding sequence is TGTGCCAGCAGCTCGGGACAGGACAATGAGCAGTTCTTC. It specifies CASSSGQDNEQFF. The chain carries TRBV7-9 and TRBJ2-1, with TRBD1 matching over 8 bases. The germline CDR1 and CDR2 sequences are SEHNR and FQNEAQ (reference sequence). J lost 5 bases, V lost 4 bases, and 1 base had no gene match. CDR3 length: 13 amino acids.

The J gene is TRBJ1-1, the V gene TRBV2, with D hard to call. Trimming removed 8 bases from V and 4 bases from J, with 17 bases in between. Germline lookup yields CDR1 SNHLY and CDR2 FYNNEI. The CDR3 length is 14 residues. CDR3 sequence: CASSYSDRSTEAFF. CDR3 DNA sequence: TGTGCCAGCTCATACTCTGATAGGAGCACTGAAGCTTTCTTT.

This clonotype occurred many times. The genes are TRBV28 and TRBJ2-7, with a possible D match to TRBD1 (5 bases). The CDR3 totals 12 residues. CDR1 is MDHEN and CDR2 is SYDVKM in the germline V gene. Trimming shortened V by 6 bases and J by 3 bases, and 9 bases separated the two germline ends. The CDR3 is CASSRQNYEQYV. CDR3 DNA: TGTGCCAGCAGCCGACAGAACTACGAGCAGTACGTC.

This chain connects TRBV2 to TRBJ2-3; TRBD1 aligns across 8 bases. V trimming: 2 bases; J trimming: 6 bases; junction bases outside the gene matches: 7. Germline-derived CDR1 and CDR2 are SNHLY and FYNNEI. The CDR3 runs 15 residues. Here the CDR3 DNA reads TGTGCCAGCAGTGAATGGGCAGGGGGCGCGGATACGCAGTATTTT. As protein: CASSEWAGGADTQYF.

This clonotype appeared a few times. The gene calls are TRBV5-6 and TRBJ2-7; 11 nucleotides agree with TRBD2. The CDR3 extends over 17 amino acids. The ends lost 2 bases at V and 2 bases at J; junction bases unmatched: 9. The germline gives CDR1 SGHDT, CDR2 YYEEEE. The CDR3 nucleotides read TGTGCCAGCAGCTTAGGTACTAGCGGGGGACCAGCCTACGAGCAGTACGTC. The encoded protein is CASSLGTSGGPAYEQYV.

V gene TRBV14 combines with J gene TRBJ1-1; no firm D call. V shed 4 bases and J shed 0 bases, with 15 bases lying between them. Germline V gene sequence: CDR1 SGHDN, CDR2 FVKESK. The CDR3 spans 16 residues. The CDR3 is CASSPFQHGMNTEAFF. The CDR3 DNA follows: TGTGCCAGCAGCCCCTTCCAACACGGGATGAACACTGAAGCTTTCTTT.

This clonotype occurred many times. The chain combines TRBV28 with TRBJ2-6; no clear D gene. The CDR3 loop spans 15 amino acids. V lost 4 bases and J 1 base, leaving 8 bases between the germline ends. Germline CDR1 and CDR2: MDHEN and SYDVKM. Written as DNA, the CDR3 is TGTGCCAGCAGTTCGACGGTGTCTGGGGCCAACGTCCTGACTTTC. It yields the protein CASSSTVSGANVLTF.

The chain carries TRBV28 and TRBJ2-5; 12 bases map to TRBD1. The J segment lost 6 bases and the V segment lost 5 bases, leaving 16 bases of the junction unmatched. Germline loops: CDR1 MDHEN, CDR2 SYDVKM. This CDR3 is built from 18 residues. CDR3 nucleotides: TGTGCCAGCAGTCTCCCGGGACAGGGGGCAACGAATAGACAGACCCAGTACTTC. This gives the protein CASSLPGQGATNRQTQYF. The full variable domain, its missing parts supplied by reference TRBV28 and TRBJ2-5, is DVKVTQSSRYLVKRTGEKVFLECVQDMDHENMFWYRQDPGLGLRLIYFSYDVKMKEKGDIPEGYSVSREKKERFSLILESASTNQTSMYLCASSLPGQGATNRQTQYFGPGTRLLVL.

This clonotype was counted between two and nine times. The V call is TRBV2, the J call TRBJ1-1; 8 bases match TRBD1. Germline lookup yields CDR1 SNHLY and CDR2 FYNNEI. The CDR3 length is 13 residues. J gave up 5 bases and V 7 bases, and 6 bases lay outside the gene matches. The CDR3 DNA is TGTGCCAGCACTCAGGGGGCGTTGACTGAAGCTTTCTTT. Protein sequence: CASTQGALTEAFF.

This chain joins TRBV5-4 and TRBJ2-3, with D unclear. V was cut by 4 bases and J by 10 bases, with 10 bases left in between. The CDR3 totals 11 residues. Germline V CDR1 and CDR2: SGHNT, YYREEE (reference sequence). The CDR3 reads CASSEEGAQYF. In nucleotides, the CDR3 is TGTGCCAGCAGCGAGGAAGGAGCGCAGTATTTT.

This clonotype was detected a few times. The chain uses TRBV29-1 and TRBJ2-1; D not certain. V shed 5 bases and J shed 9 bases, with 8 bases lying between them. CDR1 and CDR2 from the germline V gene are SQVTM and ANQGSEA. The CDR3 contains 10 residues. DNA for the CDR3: TGCAGCGTTTTCGTGGGTGAGCAGTTCTTC. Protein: CSVFVGEQFF.

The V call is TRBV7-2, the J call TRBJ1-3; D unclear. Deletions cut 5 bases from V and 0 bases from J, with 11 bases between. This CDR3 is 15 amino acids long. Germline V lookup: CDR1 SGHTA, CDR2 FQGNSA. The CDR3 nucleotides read TGTGCCAGCAGCCCTGGGCGGAGCTCTGGAAACACCATATATTTT. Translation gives CASSPGRSSGNTIYF.

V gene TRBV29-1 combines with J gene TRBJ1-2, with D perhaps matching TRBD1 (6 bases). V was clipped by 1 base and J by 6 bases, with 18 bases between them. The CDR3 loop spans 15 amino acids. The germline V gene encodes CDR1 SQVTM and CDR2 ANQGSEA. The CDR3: CSVEGKGGLVDGYTF. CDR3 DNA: TGCAGCGTTGAAGGGAAAGGGGGGCTAGTGGATGGCTACACCTTC.

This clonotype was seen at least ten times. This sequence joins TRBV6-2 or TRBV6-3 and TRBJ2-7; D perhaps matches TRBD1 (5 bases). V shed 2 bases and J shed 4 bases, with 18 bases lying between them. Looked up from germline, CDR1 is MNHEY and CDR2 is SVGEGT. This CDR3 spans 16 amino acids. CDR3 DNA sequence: TGTGCCAGCAGTTACCTCTTGAGCCAGGGTTCATACGAGCAGTACGTC. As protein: CASSYLLSQGSYEQYV.

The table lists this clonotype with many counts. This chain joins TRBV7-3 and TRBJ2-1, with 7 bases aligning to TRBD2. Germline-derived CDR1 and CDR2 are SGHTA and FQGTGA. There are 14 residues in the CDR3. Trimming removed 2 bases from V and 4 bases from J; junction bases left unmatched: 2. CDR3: CASSLAGEYNEQFF. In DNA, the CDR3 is TGTGCCAGCAGCTTAGCGGGGGAGTACAATGAGCAGTTCTTC.

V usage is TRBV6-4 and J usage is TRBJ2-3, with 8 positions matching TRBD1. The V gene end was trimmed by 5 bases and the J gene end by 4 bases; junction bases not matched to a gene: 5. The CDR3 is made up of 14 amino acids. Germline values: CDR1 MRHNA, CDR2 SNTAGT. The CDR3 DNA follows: TGTGCCAGCAGTCCAGGGGGCCGCGCAGATACGCAGTATTTT. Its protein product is CASSPGGRADTQYF.

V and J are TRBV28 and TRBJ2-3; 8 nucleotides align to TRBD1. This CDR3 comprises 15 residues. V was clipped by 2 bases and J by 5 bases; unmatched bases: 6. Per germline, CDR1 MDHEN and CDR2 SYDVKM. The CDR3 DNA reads TGTGCCAGCAGTTTAAGGACAGGGCACTTAGATACGCAGTATTTT. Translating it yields CASSLRTGHLDTQYF.

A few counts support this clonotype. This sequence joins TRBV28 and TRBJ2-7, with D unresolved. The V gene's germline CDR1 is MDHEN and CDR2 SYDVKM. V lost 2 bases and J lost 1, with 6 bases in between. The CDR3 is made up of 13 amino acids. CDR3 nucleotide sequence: TGTGCCAGCAGTTTAGGTAATTCCTACGAGCAGTACTTC. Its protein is CASSLGNSYEQYF.

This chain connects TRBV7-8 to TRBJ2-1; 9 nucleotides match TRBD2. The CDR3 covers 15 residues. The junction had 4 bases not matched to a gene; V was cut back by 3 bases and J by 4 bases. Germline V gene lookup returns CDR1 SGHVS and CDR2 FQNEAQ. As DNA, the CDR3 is TGTGCCAGCAGCTTCCGGACTAGCGCTTACAATGAGCAGTTCTTC. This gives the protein CASSFRTSAYNEQFF.

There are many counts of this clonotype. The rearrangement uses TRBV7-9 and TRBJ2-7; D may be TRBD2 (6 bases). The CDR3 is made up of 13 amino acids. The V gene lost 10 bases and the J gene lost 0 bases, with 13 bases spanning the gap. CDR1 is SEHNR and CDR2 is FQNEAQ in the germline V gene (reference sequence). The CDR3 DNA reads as TGTGCCATCCAGGACTACTCCTCCTACGAGCAGTACGTC. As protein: CAIQDYSSYEQYV.

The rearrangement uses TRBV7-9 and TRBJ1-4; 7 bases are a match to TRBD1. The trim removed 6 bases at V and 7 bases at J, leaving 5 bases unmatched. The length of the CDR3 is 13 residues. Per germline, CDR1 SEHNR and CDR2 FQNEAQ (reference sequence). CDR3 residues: CASRGTAGEKLFF. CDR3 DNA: TGTGCCAGCAGGGGGACAGCTGGTGAAAAACTGTTTTTT.

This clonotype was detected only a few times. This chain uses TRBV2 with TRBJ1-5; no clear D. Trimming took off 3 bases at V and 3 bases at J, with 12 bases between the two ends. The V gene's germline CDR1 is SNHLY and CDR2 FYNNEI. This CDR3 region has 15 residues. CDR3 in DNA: TGTGCCAGCAGTGACGCAGGTACTTTCAATCAGCCCCAGCATTTT. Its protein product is CASSDAGTFNQPQHF. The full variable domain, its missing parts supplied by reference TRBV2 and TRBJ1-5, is EPEVTQTPSHQVTQMGQEVILRCVPISNHLYFYWYRQILGQKVEFLVSFYNNEISEKSEIFDDQFSVERPDGSNFTLKIRSTKLEDSAMYFCASSDAGTFNQPQHFGDGTRLSIL.

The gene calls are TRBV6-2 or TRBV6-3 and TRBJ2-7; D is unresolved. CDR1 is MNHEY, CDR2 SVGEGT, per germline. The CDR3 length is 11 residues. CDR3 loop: CASSWGYEQCV. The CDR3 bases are TGTGCCAGCAGTTGGGGTTACGAGCAGTGCGTC.

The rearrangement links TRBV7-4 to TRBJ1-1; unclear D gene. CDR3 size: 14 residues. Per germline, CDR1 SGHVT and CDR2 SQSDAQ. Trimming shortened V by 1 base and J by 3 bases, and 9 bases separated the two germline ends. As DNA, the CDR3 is TGTGCCAGCAGCTTAGTCGTATGGGACACTGAAGCTTTCTTT. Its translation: CASSLVVWDTEAFF.